The next 20 T cell receptor beta chains were all read from a single sample in a study of vaccination and CD4 T cells after COVID-19. Treatment given: approximately nine-day PBMC culture with coronavirus spike peptide pools or control peptides (ViraFEST assay). Cultured CD4+ T cell DNA underwent sequencing with the Oncomine TCR Beta short-read assay. TCRdb re-derived calls from the PCR reads in MiXCR, one entry per CDR3 protein. The table records more than 9,500 distinct CDR3 sequences, 45% to 50% of them present only once. Their antigens are not known. The source material was CD4+ T cells from blood, cultured in vitro. All receptors derive from a human donor who had recovered from COVID-19.

This clonotype has just a few counts. For the CDR3, the DNA is TGTGCCATCAGTGAGGGGTCAGGGCGGGAGACCCAGTACTTC. It is translated as CAISEGSGRETQYF. The rearrangement uses TRBV10-3 and TRBJ2-5; a possible D gene is TRBD1 (5 bases). CDR3 size: 14 residues. Germline CDR1 is ENHRY and CDR2 is SYGVKD. With 2 bases removed from V and 5 bases from J, the gap between germline ends came to 12 bases.

As concerns this clonotype: Germline is not matched at one junction end, which may reflect a read error. This chain connects TRBV12-3 or TRBV12-4 to TRBJ2-5; tentatively, D is TRBD1 (6 bases). There are 13 residues in the CDR3. CDR3: CANSLQGQETQYF. For the CDR3, the DNA is TGTGCCAACAGTTTACAGGGCCAAGAGACCCAGTACTTC.

This clonotype is a singleton in its sample. The chain joins TRBV30 to TRBJ1-2, with D tentatively TRBD1 (6 bases). V lost 3 bases and J lost 5, with 16 bases in between. The CDR3 is made up of 14 amino acids. The germline CDR1 and CDR2 sequences are GTSNPN and SVGIG (reference sequence). CDR3 in DNA: TGTGCCTGGAGGGGAACAGGGACCGGGTATGGCTACACCTTC. Translating it yields CAWRGTGTGYGYTF.

The chain couples TRBV5-6 to TRBJ1-6, with 7 bases identical to TRBD1. Germline CDR1 is SGHDT and CDR2 is YYEEEE. With V trimmed by 4 bases and J by 7 bases, 8 bases remained unmatched. The CDR3 is 15 amino acids. CDR3 DNA sequence: TGTGCCAGCAGCCTGGGAGACAGGGAGAATTCACCCCTCCACTTT. It codes for CASSLGDRENSPLHF. Filled out from reference TRBV5-6 and TRBJ1-6, the complete variable domain reads DAGVTQSPTHLIKTRGQQVTLRCSPKSGHDTVSWYQQALGQGPQFIFQYYEEEERQRGNFPDRFSGHQFPNYSSELNVNALLLGDSALYLCASSLGDRENSPLHFGNGTRLTVT.

This clonotype was counted a few times. The chain recombines TRBV20-1 with TRBJ1-2; no clear D gene. Germline CDR1 reads DFQATT; CDR2 reads SNEGSKA (reference sequence). CDR3 length equals 15 residues. V gave up 5 bases and J gave up 4 bases, with 20 bases separating them. The CDR3 sequence is CSAAPISGVTYGYTF. CDR3 nucleotides: TGCAGTGCTGCCCCAATCTCCGGGGTTACCTATGGCTACACCTTC.

This clonotype was detected once. The chain links TRBV2 to TRBJ2-1, with D unresolved. The CDR3 loop spans 12 amino acids. The V end was cut by 7 bases, the J end by 6 bases, with 10 bases between. CDR1 is SNHLY, CDR2 FYNNEI, per germline. The CDR3 sequence: CASTAYPNEQFF. The CDR3 coding sequence is TGTGCCAGCACCGCTTACCCCAATGAGCAGTTCTTC.

V and J are TRBV12-3 or TRBV12-4 and TRBJ1-2, with 8 bases fitting TRBD1. This CDR3 has 15 residues. V shed 5 bases, J shed 7 bases, and the junction held 12 bases outside the gene matches. The CDR3 region has the DNA TGTGCCAGCAGTAGAGGACGGACAGGGTGGTCTGGCTACACCTTC. Translation gives CASSRGRTGWSGYTF.

J is TRBJ1-5 and V is TRBV12-3 or TRBV12-4; TRBD1 might be the D (6 bases). This CDR3 is built from 14 residues. The V and J ends lost 2 bases and 6 bases respectively, with 11 bases between them. The CDR3 loop is CASSLLQGSQPQHF. The CDR3 nucleotides read TGTGCCAGCAGTTTACTACAGGGAAGTCAGCCCCAGCATTTT.

The V call is TRBV18, the J call TRBJ2-7, with D perhaps TRBD1 (5 bases). Trimming shortened V by 3 bases and J by 2 bases, and 14 bases separated the two germline ends. Germline V gene data show CDR1 as KGHSH and CDR2 as LQKENI. The CDR3 loop spans 15 amino acids. CDR3 bases: TGTGCCAGCTCACCCTACAGGATAGAGACCTACGAGCAGTACTTC. Amino acid sequence: CASSPYRIETYEQYF.

This clonotype was recorded a few times. The chain couples TRBV5-1 to TRBJ1-6; D is perhaps TRBD1 (6 bases). The V gene's germline CDR1 is SGHRS and CDR2 YFSETQ. The CDR3 covers 14 residues. V gave up 7 bases and J gave up 7 bases, with 15 bases separating them. CDR3 sequence (DNA): TGCGCCAGCGCCCGGGGGGCAGCGAATTCACCCCTCCACTTT. It translates to CASARGAANSPLHF. The whole variable domain, remainder taken from reference TRBV5-1 and TRBJ1-6, is KAGVTQTPRYLIKTRGQQVTLSCSPISGHRSVSWYQQTPGQGLQFLFEYFSETQRNKGNFPGRFSGRQFSNSRSEMNVSTLELGDSALYLCASARGAANSPLHFGNGTRLTVT.

This clonotype has only a few counts. This chain uses TRBV20-1 with TRBJ2-1; no clear D gene. The CDR3 spans 14 residues. The ends were cut back, 6 bases at V and 4 bases at J, with 16 bases in the middle. CDR1 DFQATT and CDR2 SNEGSKA come from the germline V gene (reference sequence). The CDR3 sequence is CSARPYSLYNEQFF. Written as DNA, the CDR3 is TGCAGTGCCAGACCCTACTCGCTTTACAATGAGCAGTTCTTC.

V is TRBV7-6 and J is TRBJ2-5; D not resolved. The CDR3 sequence is 12 residues long. Germline CDR1 is SGHVS and CDR2 is FNYEAQ. Deletions cut 3 bases from V and 5 bases from J, with 7 bases between. The chain's CDR3 is CASSFSTETQYF. The CDR3 nucleotides read TGTGCCAGCAGCTTTTCAACGGAGACCCAGTACTTC.

In this sample, this clonotype turned up a few times. The genes are TRBV7-3 and TRBJ1-2; 7 bases agree with TRBD1. The germline V gene encodes CDR1 SGHTA and CDR2 FQGTGA. The CDR3 is 18 amino acids. The junction had 16 bases not matched to a gene; V was cut back by 4 bases and J by 2 bases. The CDR3 loop is CASSSNPGAGGPNYGYTF. The DNA of the CDR3 is TGTGCCAGCAGCTCCAACCCGGGGGCAGGGGGGCCCAACTATGGCTACACCTTC.

This clonotype was seen more than once but under ten times. The chain has TRBV6-4 and TRBJ2-3; 11 nucleotides align to TRBD2. With 3 bases clipped from V and 8 bases from J, the junction kept 13 bases outside the gene matches. Germline V gives CDR1 MRHNA, CDR2 SNTAGT. The CDR3 runs 17 residues. Here the CDR3 reads CASSERASGGPTGTQYF. CDR3 nucleotides: TGTGCCAGCAGTGAAAGGGCTAGCGGGGGGCCCACGGGTACGCAGTATTTT.

There are a few counts of this clonotype. The DNA for the CDR3 is TGTGCCAGCAGTCCCGGGACAGGGGTCAATGAGCAGTTCTTC. Translated: CASSPGTGVNEQFF. V is TRBV6-1 and J is TRBJ2-1; 10 nucleotides line up with TRBD1. Germline-derived CDR1 and CDR2 are MNHNS and SASEGT. V lost 5 bases to trimming and J lost 6 bases; unmatched junction nucleotides: 4. This CDR3 is built from 14 residues.

This clonotype has a handful of counts. The genes are TRBV11-2 and TRBJ1-1; D not certain. In germline, CDR1 is SGHAT, CDR2 FQNNGV. V was pared by 1 base and J by 1 base, with 4 bases between. The CDR3 extends over 13 amino acids. In DNA, the CDR3 is TGTGCCAGCAGCTTAGGTGGGAACACTGAAGCTTTCTTT. Its translation is CASSLGGNTEAFF.

This clonotype showed up just once. V and J are TRBV29-1 and TRBJ1-2; 8 bases fit TRBD1. Germline CDR1 and CDR2: SQVTM and ANQGSEA. The CDR3 extends over 14 amino acids. The trim removed 7 bases at V and 4 bases at J, leaving 11 bases unmatched. The CDR3 nucleotides read TGCAGCGCACAGCCGACAGGGGAAGGCTATGGCTACACCTTC. This codes for CSAQPTGEGYGYTF.

CDR3: CSVWTREGLTGANVLTF. Here the CDR3 DNA reads TGCAGTGTTTGGACACGGGAGGGCTTAACTGGGGCCAACGTCCTGACTTTC. The V gene is TRBV20-1, the J gene TRBJ2-6, with 8 bases identical to TRBD2. CDR1 DFQATT and CDR2 SNEGSKA come from the germline V gene (reference sequence). V lost 7 bases to trimming and J lost 2 bases; unmatched junction nucleotides: 13. This CDR3 is 17 amino acids long.

This chain joins TRBV9 and TRBJ1-1; perhaps TRBD1 as D (5 bases). The CDR3 extends over 14 amino acids. V was trimmed by 0 bases and J by 6 bases, leaving 12 bases between them. Germline assignment: CDR1 SGDLS and CDR2 YYNGEE. The CDR3 reads CASSVGGVRAEAFF. The CDR3 DNA sequence: TGTGCCAGCAGCGTAGGGGGGGTTCGGGCTGAAGCTTTCTTT.

V and J are TRBV10-3 and TRBJ2-2, with 9 nucleotides matching TRBD2. The CDR3 spans 16 residues. Germline lookup yields CDR1 ENHRY and CDR2 SYGVKD. Unmatched junction bases numbered 8, after V lost 4 bases and J lost 5 bases. The CDR3 loop is CAISVSSGGRTGELFF. For the CDR3, the DNA is TGTGCCATCAGTGTATCAAGCGGGGGGAGGACCGGGGAGCTGTTTTTT.